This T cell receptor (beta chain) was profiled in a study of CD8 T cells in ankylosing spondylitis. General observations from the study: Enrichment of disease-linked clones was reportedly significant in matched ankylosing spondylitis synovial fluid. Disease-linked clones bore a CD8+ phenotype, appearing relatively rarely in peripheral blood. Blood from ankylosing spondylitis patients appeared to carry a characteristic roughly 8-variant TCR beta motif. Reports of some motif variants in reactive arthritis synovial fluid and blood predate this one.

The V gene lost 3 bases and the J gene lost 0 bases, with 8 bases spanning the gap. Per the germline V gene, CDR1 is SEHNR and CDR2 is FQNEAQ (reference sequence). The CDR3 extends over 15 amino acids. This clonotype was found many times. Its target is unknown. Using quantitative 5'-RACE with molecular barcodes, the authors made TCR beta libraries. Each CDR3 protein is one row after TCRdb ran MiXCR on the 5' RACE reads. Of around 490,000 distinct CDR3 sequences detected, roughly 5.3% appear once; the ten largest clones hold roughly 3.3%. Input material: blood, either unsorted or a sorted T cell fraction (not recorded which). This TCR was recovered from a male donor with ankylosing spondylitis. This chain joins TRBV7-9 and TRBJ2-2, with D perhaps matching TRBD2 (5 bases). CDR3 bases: TGTGCCAGCAGCTTGGGAGTTTCGAACACCGGGGAGCTGTTTTTT. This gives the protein CASSLGVSNTGELFF.